The clone carrying this T cell receptor beta chain was observed at least ten times. CDR3 length: 15 residues. The V gene end was trimmed by 4 bases and the J gene end by 3 bases; junction bases not matched to a gene: 7. TRAV- and TRBV-specific primers were used for first-strand cDNA, which covered alpha and beta chains. TCRs were put through approximately 20 PCR cycles of amplification with Phusion. A constant-region primer and the V-primer adapter served as the primer pair. The mRNA which had been isolated was amplified by in vitro transcription. In TCRdb, the reads were re-called with MiXCR into one record per CDR3 protein. The data hold approximately 91,000 distinct CDR3 sequences, with under 25% observed a single time. This entry is derived from a study of low-dose radiotherapy and immunotherapy resistance in tumors. The sample's time point: after trial treatment. Treatment noted: LDRT plus nivolumab, ipilimumab, low-dose cyclophosphamide and aspirin (RACIN trial). Nivolumab, ipilimumab, aspirin, low-dose cyclophosphamide and low-dose radiotherapy were given to donors.

This sequence joins TRBV12-3 or TRBV12-4 and TRBJ2-7; 9 nucleotides align to TRBD1. Sequencing used PBMCs, obtained after low-dose radiotherapy plus immunotherapy. The source is a female donor with ovarian cancer. The CDR3 protein is CASSSSDRGDYEQYF. Written as DNA, the CDR3 is TGTGCCAGCAGTTCCTCGGACAGGGGTGACTACGAGCAGTACTTC.